This entry concerns a single TCR beta chain. This record comes from a study of shared clonotypes between healthy human individuals. V gave up 1 base and J gave up 5 bases, with 11 bases separating them. This CDR3 has 14 residues. The germline V gene encodes CDR1 SGHTA and CDR2 FQGNSA. The genomic DNA of each subset was split evenly across several immunoSEQ plates. Sequencing used immunoSEQ multiplex PCR; TCRdb keeps in-frame clones, though not all of them. The table includes roughly 2,300,000 clones, less than 95% detected once. It was into CD45RA+ naive and CD45RA-negative memory subsets that the CD4+ cells were split.

The TCR was taken from a man in his late teens or twenties in good health. Some clones in this sample may be carry-over from other donors' samples. The chain combines TRBV7-2 with TRBJ1-2, with a weak D call TRBD1 (6 bases). Sequencing was done on a sample of naive CD4+ T cells from PBMCs. The subset is: CD45RA+ positively selected. CDR3 coding DNA: TGTGCCAGCAGCTTAGGGGGGCTAGGGTATGGCTACACCTTC. It specifies CASSLGGLGYGYTF.